The source of this T cell receptor beta chain is a study of blood T cells in healthy people across ages. V lost 0 bases to trimming and J lost 2 bases, with 6 bases between them. Per the germline V gene, CDR1 is SGDLS and CDR2 is YYNGEE. The CDR3 has 13 amino acids. Primed by a sample-barcoded 5' primer and a J-beta primer mix, a second PCR proceeded for about 7 to 11 cycles. Researchers report that each sample yielded at least 2.5 million CDR3-containing paired-end reads. MiXCR, run by TCRdb on the 5' RACE reads, gives a single entry per CDR3 protein. This table holds 780,000 or so distinct CDR3 sequences, about 48% found once. The count of this clonotype is one. Its target is not known. Study-level results: Relative to aged donors, long-lived donors carried more naive CD4+ cells and displayed higher diversity.

PBMCs numbering at least 7 million were isolated per sample. This TCR was recovered from a man at least 80 years old in good health. The V call is TRBV9, the J call TRBJ2-7; D is uncertain. Sequencing was carried out using blood. CDR3 in amino acids: CASSVDTTYEQYF. Written as DNA, the CDR3 is TGTGCCAGCAGCGTAGACACCACCTACGAGCAGTACTTC.